The rows below give T cell receptor beta chains drawn from one sample of a study of CD8 T cells in Susac syndrome. One entry per CDR3 protein results from TCRdb running MiXCR on the immunoSEQ multiplex PCR reads. This sample has about 150,000 distinct CDR3 sequences, with about 91% found just once. Material: CD4+ T cells from PBMCs. These receptors came from a human donor in good health. Both conserved end residues are part of each CDR3.

V	CDR3
TRBV10-1	CASSESTGTGSGEQYF
TRBV5-6	CASSLDLSGRSDTQYF
TRBV6-5	CANSRQGTRGYEQYF
TRBV4-1	CASSQPGLAENTQYF
TRBV6-6	CASTQQRVSEQYF
TRBV27	CASSGLARHEQYF
TRBV10-3	CAISTIGQGAGELFF
TRBV7-7	CASSPGGGGETQYF
TRBV7-2	CASWASGINEQFF
TRBV7-9	CASSPKVVAVQETQYF
TRBV3-1	CASSQLTGYQETQYF
TRBV7-9	CASSAGPSTDTQYF
TRBV20-1	CSAALRNEQFF
TRBV2	CASTNRDYTGELFF
TRBV7-2	CASSFVPGTGGYEQYF
TRBV4-1	CASSSGRGQTNYGYTF
TRBV20-1	CSASPLQGVRTDTQYF
TRBV29-1	CSVGETGNEKLFF
TRBV11-2	CASSSPGTGGAETQYF
TRBV6-1	CASKKRSSDPYNEQFF
TRBV5-1	CASRDETGRGTEAFF
TRBV20-1	CSARDGRGDEQYF
TRBV28	CASSPRQGKNIQYF
TRBV6-6	CASSYSGGGANYGYTF
TRBV3-1	CASSPNSRGHNEQFF
TRBV27	CASSMTDRMKAFF
TRBV19	CATSTLGETGYHEQYF
TRBV6-5	CASGAPGGYGYTF
TRBV18	CASSPFDRNTEAFF
TRBV4-1	CASSQSQNYGYTF
TRBV7-9	CASSLGAPLRGEQFF
TRBV20-1	CSASQGAVWNEQYF
TRBV28	CASSLPSREPQHF
TRBV28	CASSPGGLSTENIQYF
TRBV29-1	CSVELAGGTDTQYF
TRBV19	CASSSIVGTGELFF
TRBV7-6	CASSPSPSSYNEQFF
TRBV15	CATSRDGAPGTSGNQPQHF
TRBV20-1	CSARNPLSSYEQYF
TRBV24-1	CATSDLRGTGELFF
TRBV6-5	CASSLMTGFSYEQYF
TRBV9	CASSRSGTASGTQYF
TRBV28	CASSFGLYGTGSGETQYF
TRBV29-1	CSVAHGGPSGGNTIYF
TRBV7-9	CASIQGISGNTIYF
TRBV7-2	CASSLTGGPETQYF
TRBV29-1	CSVAPSGGVADTQYF
TRBV20-1	CSASATQGNNQPQHF
TRBV29-1	CSARDTGDTDTQYF
TRBV6-6	CASSTGRAQHF
TRBV7-8	CASSLEGLGHF
TRBV4-1	CASSQVEGKRGGYTF
TRBV10-1	CASTNRGKTEAFF
TRBV11-2	CASSLGDGTGIYEQYF
TRBV14	CASSQGWPGTGELFF
TRBV19	CASNKGTQDRPQHF